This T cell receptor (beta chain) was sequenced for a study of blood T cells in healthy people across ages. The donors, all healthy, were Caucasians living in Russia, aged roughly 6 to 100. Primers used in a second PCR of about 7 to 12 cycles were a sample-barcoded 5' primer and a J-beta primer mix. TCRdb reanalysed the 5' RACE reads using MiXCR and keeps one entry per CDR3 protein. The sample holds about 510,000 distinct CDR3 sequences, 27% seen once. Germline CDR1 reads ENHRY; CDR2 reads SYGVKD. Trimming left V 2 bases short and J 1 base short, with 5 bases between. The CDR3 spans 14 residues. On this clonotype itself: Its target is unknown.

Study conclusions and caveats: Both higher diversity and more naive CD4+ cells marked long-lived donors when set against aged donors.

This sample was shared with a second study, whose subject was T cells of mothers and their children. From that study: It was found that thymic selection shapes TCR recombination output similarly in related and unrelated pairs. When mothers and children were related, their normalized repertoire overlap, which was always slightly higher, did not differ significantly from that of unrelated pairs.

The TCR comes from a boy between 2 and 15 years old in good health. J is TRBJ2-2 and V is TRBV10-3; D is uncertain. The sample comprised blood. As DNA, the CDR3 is TGTGCCATCAGTGAGAATGGGAACACCGGGGAGCTGTTTTTT. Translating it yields CAISENGNTGELFF.